The 18 T cell receptor beta chains reported below all come from one sample, sequenced in a study of post-analysis software for immune sequencing data. Study-level results: Five TRBV segments were significantly more frequent in patients than in controls. TRBV5-6, TRBV5-1 and TRBV20-1 were among these segments.

Antigens for these TCRs are unknown. The authors incorporated unique molecular identifiers into the TCR beta cDNA libraries. TCRdb reprocessed the PCR reads with MiXCR, giving one entry per CDR3 protein. The sample lists 750,000 to 950,000 distinct CDR3 sequences, approximately 53% occurring once. Sequenced: blood. All receptors come from a girl between 10 and 17 years old with multiple sclerosis.

V gene TRBV7-2 combines with J gene TRBJ1-2; the D is unclear. Germline CDR1 SGHTA, CDR2 FQGNSA. Trimming cost V 6 bases and J 4 bases, with 15 bases left between them. The CDR3 has 14 residues. The CDR3 coding sequence is TGTGCCAGCAGGAAAGGGCGCACGGGCTATGGCTACACCTTC. Amino acid sequence: CASRKGRTGYGYTF.

This clonotype appeared a few times. The V call is TRBV15, the J call TRBJ2-7; D ambiguous. Germline CDR1 reads LNHNV; CDR2 reads YYDKDF (reference sequence). With 0 bases removed from V and 4 bases from J, the gap between germline ends came to 7 bases. The CDR3 has 13 amino acids. The CDR3 reads CATSRDFAYEQYF. The CDR3 nucleotides read TGTGCCACCAGCAGAGATTTTGCATACGAGCAGTACTTC.

The chain has TRBV7-3 and TRBJ2-1; D not certain. Germline loops: CDR1 SGHTA, CDR2 FQGTGA. This CDR3 region has 15 residues. Trimming left V 5 bases short and J 6 bases short, with 17 bases between. The CDR3 DNA is TGTGCCAGCAGCCGCACTCGCGTAAATCGCAATGAGCAGTTCTTC. It yields the protein CASSRTRVNRNEQFF. Full variable domain (missing parts from reference TRBV7-3 and TRBJ2-1): GAGVSQTPSNKVTEKGKYVELRCDPISGHTALYWYRQSLGQGPEFLIYFQGTGAADDSGLPNDRFFAVRPEGSVSTLKIQRTERGDSAVYLCASSRTRVNRNEQFFGPGTRLTVL.

This clonotype was counted between two and nine times. In DNA, the CDR3 is TGCAGCGTTGAAGAGCACAGACGAGAGACCCAGTACTTC. This gives the protein CSVEEHRRETQYF. V usage is TRBV29-1 and J usage is TRBJ2-5; D remains ambiguous. The germline V and J ends were trimmed by 0 bases and 4 bases, with 9 bases remaining between them. Germline V gene lookup returns CDR1 SQVTM and CDR2 ANQGSEA. The CDR3 runs 13 residues. The full variable domain, with the rest looked up from reference TRBV29-1 and TRBJ2-5, is SAVISQKPSRDICQRGTSLTIQCQVDSQVTMMFWYRQQPGQSLTLIATANQGSEATYESGFVIDKFPISRPNLTFSTLTVSNMSPEDSSIYLCSVEEHRRETQYFGPGTRLLVL.

This clonotype was counted a few times. The chain couples TRBV5-1 to TRBJ1-6; unclear D gene. This CDR3 is built from 13 residues. With 6 bases removed from V and 4 bases from J, the gap between germline ends came to 8 bases. Per germline, CDR1 SGHRS and CDR2 YFSETQ. The CDR3 bases are TGCGCCAGCAAGGAGGCTTATAATTCACCCCTCCACTTT. The encoded protein is CASKEAYNSPLHF.

The chain employs TRBV20-1 and TRBJ2-5; D not certain. The CDR3 runs 13 residues. V lost 3 bases and J 0 bases, leaving 8 bases between the germline ends. Germline-derived CDR1 and CDR2 are DFQATT and SNEGSKA (reference sequence). DNA of the CDR3: TGCAGTGCTAGGAGGAATTACCAAGAGACCCAGTACTTC. It yields the protein CSARRNYQETQYF.

The chain has TRBV5-1 and TRBJ1-1; D gene uncertain. The germline V and J ends were trimmed by 4 bases and 4 bases, with 14 bases remaining between them. Germline lookup yields CDR1 SGHRS and CDR2 YFSETQ. This CDR3 is 14 amino acids long. The CDR3 here is CASSTSQPGTEAFF. Here the CDR3 DNA reads TGCGCCAGCAGCACCTCGCAGCCGGGCACTGAAGCTTTCTTT.

V is TRBV12-3 or TRBV12-4 and J is TRBJ2-4; 12 bases line up with TRBD2. This CDR3 spans 17 amino acids. Germline trimming cut 5 bases from V and 4 bases from J; bases unmatched to any gene: 9. The CDR3 coding sequence is TGTGCCAGCAGTCCTACGGGACTAGCGGGCCTAAAAAACATTCAGTACTTC. Translation: CASSPTGLAGLKNIQYF.

V and J are TRBV7-9 and TRBJ2-1; 11 positions match TRBD2. V dropped 4 bases and J dropped 2; count of bases not matched to a gene: 10. Germline CDR1 reads SEHNR; CDR2 reads FQNEAQ (reference sequence). The CDR3 contains 18 residues. CDR3 coding DNA: TGTGCCAGCAGCTCCCCGGAGACTAGCGGGGATACCTACAATGAGCAGTTCTTC. Its protein is CASSSPETSGDTYNEQFF.

In nucleotides, the CDR3 is TGCAGTACCCTCGGGGGGGTCACAGATACGCAGTATTTT. Translated: CSTLGGVTDTQYF. The chain has TRBV20-1 and TRBJ2-3, with 8 bases identical to TRBD2. V lost 8 bases to trimming and J lost 2 bases; unmatched junction nucleotides: 6. The CDR3 extends over 13 amino acids. Germline V gene sequence: CDR1 DFQATT, CDR2 SNEGSKA (reference sequence).

The V gene is TRBV4-2, the J gene TRBJ1-4; the D is unclear. The CDR3 is made up of 17 amino acids. Trimming took 0 bases from V and 6 from J, leaving 17 bases between them. Germline values: CDR1 LGHNA, CDR2 YNFKEQ. The CDR3 spells CASSQDRVEFPDEKLFF. Here the CDR3 DNA reads TGTGCCAGCAGCCAAGATCGGGTAGAGTTCCCGGATGAAAAACTGTTTTTT.

The rearrangement uses TRBV5-1 and TRBJ2-1; 11 nucleotides match TRBD2. CDR3 length equals 14 residues. Trimming at V came to 7 bases and at J to 5 bases, leaving 5 bases not matched to a gene. Germline V gene sequence: CDR1 SGHRS, CDR2 YFSETQ. CDR3 sequence reads: CASRGLAVDNEQFF. The DNA of the CDR3 is TGCGCCAGCCGGGGACTAGCGGTGGACAATGAGCAGTTCTTC.

The rearrangement links TRBV4-2 to TRBJ2-7; 12 nucleotides agree with TRBD2. CDR1 is LGHNA and CDR2 is YNFKEQ in the germline V gene. With V trimmed by 0 bases and J by 2 bases, 2 bases remained unmatched. This CDR3 has 16 residues. This CDR3 reads CASSQELAGGAYEQYF. CDR3 nucleotides: TGTGCCAGCAGCCAAGAACTAGCGGGAGGTGCCTACGAGCAGTACTTC.

CDR3 sequence (DNA): TGTGCCAGCAGCTTGGGCACCCGGAGGGGGTTCCAAGAGACCCAGTACTTC. It yields the protein CASSLGTRRGFQETQYF. The chain recombines TRBV11-2 with TRBJ2-5, with D perhaps given as TRBD1 or TRBD2 (6 bases each). Trimming removed 3 bases from V and 1 base from J, with 18 bases in between. Germline loops: CDR1 SGHAT, CDR2 FQNNGV. CDR3 length equals 17 residues.

The chain is built from TRBV4-1 and TRBJ2-7, with 9 bases lining up with TRBD1. V lost 0 bases to trimming and J lost 1 base; unmatched junction nucleotides: 4. CDR3 size: 16 residues. The germline CDR1 and CDR2 sequences are MGHRA and YSYEKL. The CDR3 sequence: CASSQDRQGVSYEQYF. For the CDR3, the DNA is TGCGCCAGCAGCCAAGATAGACAGGGGGTTTCCTACGAGCAGTACTTC.

The CDR3 protein is CASSPGLAGFEQYF. The CDR3 nucleotides read TGTGCCAGCAGCCCGGGACTAGCGGGCTTCGAGCAGTACTTC. The V and J genes are TRBV2 and TRBJ2-7, with 12 bases lining up with TRBD2. Per germline, CDR1 SNHLY and CDR2 FYNNEI. J lost 6 bases, V lost 6 bases, and 6 bases had no gene match. The CDR3 extends over 14 amino acids.

The chain uses TRBV5-1 and TRBJ2-6; 7 nucleotides agree with TRBD1. Germline V lookup: CDR1 SGHRS, CDR2 YFSETQ. Losses at the gene ends were 5 bases for V and 1 base for J; bases not matched to a gene: 3. CDR3 size: 15 residues. CDR3 amino acids: CASRRQGSGANVLTF. In nucleotides, the CDR3 is TGCGCCAGCAGAAGACAGGGATCTGGGGCCAACGTCCTGACTTTC.

This clonotype was observed once. The chain combines TRBV7-9 with TRBJ2-2; possible D gene TRBD2, 6 bases. Germline CDR1 reads SEHNR; CDR2 reads FQNEAQ (reference sequence). Trimming left V 6 bases short and J 4 bases short, with 12 bases between. The CDR3 consists of 14 residues. CDR3 loop: CASRLGSGTGELFF. The CDR3 DNA sequence: TGTGCCAGCAGGCTCGGGAGTGGCACCGGGGAGCTGTTTTTT.